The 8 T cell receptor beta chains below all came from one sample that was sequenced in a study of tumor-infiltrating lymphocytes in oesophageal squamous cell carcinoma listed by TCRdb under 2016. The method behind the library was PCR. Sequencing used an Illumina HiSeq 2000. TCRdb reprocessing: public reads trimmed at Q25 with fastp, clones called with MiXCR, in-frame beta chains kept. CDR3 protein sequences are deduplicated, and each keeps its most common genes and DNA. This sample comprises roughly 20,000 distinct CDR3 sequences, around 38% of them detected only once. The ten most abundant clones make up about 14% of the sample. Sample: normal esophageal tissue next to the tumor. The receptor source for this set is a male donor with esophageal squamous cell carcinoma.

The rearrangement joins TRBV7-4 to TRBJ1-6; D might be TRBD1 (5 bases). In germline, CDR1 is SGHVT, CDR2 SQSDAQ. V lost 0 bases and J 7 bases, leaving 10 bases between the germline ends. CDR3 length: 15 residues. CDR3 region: CASSLAQGPNSPLHF. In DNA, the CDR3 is TGTGCCAGCAGCTTAGCCCAGGGCCCAAATTCACCCCTCCACTTT.

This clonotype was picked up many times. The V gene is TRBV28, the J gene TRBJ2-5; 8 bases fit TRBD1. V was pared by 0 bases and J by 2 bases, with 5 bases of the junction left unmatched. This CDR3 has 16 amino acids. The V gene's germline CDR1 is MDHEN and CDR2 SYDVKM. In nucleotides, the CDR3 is TGTGCCAGCAGTTTATGGGTCAGGGGGCGACAAGAGACCCAGTACTTC. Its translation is CASSLWVRGRQETQYF.

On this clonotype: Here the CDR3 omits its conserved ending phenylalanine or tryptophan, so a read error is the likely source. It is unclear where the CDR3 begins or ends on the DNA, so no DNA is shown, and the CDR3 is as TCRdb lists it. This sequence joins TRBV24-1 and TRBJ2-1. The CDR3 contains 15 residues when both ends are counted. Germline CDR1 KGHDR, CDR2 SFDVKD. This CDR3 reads CTTSDETARGYTFGS.

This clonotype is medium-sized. The CDR3: CASSLGNRFNQPQHF. Written as DNA, the CDR3 is TGTGCCAGCAGCTTAGGCAACAGGTTCAATCAGCCCCAGCATTTT. The genes are TRBV7-2 and TRBJ1-5; weak D call: TRBD1 (5 bases). The V and J ends lost 1 base and 3 bases respectively, with 10 bases between them. The germline CDR1 and CDR2 sequences are SGHTA and FQGNSA. This CDR3 contains 15 residues.

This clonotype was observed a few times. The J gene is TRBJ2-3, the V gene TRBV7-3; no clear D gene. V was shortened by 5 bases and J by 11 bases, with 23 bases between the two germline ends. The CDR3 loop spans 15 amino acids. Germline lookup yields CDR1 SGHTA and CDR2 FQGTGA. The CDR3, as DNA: TGTGCCAGCAGCCTATCCGGCCCCCTCTCCTACGAGCAGTATTTT. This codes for CASSLSGPLSYEQYF.

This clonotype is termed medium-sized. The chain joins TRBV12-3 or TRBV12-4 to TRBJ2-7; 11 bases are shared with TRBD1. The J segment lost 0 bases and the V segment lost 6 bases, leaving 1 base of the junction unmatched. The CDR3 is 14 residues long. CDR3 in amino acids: CASSGTGGSYEQYF. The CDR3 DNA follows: TGTGCCAGCAGCGGGACAGGGGGCTCCTACGAGCAGTACTTC.

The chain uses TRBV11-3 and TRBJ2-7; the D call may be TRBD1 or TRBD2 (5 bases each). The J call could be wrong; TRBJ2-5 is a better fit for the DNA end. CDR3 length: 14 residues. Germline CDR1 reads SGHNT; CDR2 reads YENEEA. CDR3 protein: CASSLGGPKETQYF. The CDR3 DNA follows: TGTGCCAGCAGCTTAGGGGGACCGAAAGAGACCCAGTACTTC.

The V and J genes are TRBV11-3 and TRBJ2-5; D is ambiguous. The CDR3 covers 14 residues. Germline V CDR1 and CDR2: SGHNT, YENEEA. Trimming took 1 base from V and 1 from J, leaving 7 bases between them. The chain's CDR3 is CASSLGASQETQYF. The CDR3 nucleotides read TGTGCCAGCAGCTTAGGGGCCTCCCAAGAGACCCAGTACTTC.